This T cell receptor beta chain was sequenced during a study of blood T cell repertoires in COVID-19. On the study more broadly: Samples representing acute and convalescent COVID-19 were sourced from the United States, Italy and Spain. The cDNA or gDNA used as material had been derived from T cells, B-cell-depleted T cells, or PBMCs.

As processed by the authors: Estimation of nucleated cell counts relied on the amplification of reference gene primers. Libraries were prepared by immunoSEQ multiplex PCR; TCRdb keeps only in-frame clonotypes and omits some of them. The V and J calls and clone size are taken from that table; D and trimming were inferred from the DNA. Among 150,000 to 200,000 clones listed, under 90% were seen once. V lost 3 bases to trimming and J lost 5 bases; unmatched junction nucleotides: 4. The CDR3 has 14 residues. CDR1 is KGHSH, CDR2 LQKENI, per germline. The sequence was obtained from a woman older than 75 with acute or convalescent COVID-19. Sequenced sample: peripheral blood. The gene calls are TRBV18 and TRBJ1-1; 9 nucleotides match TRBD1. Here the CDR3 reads CASSPGTGLTEAFF. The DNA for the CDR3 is TGTGCCAGCTCACCCGGGACAGGGTTGACTGAAGCTTTCTTT.